One sample yielded the 28 T cell receptor beta chains listed below, sequenced in a study of T cell responses to AZD1222 COVID-19 vaccine. Data came from immunoSEQ multiplex PCR; TCRdb stores just in-frame clones and leaves some out. The sample carries about 120,000 clones, approximately 86% recorded once. The material sequenced was peripheral blood, taken 28 days after the second AZD1222 dose. These receptors came from an adult who received the AZD1222 COVID-19 vaccine.

This clone has more than one count but fewer than ten. The rearrangement links TRBV9 to TRBJ2-7, with D hard to call. This CDR3 contains 14 residues. Germline loops: CDR1 SGDLS, CDR2 YYNGEE. The V end lost 0 bases, the J end lost 3 bases, and 10 bases lay between the germline ends. As DNA, the CDR3 is TGTGCCAGCAGCGTAGAGCCAGACCACTACGAGCAGTACTTC. Translation: CASSVEPDHYEQYF.

This chain links TRBV5-1 with TRBJ1-2; possible D gene TRBD1, 5 bases. The V gene lost 8 bases and the J gene lost 6 bases, with 14 bases spanning the gap. Per the germline V gene, CDR1 is SGHRS and CDR2 is YFSETQ. CDR3 size: 12 residues. The CDR3, as DNA: TGCGCCAGTCAGGGTGCGGGGGATGGCTACACCTTC. Protein: CASQGAGDGYTF.

The J gene is TRBJ1-3, the V gene TRBV18; no reliable D call. Germline V gene sequence: CDR1 KGHSH, CDR2 LQKENI. The CDR3 consists of 15 residues. Trimming took 3 bases from V and 2 from J, leaving 11 bases between them. The CDR3 coding sequence is TGTGCCAGCTCACCGGTAGTCTTCCCTGGAAACACCATATATTTT. It codes for CASSPVVFPGNTIYF. The full variable domain, in which reference TRBV18 and TRBJ1-3 provide the parts outside the CDR3, is NAGVMQNPRHLVRRRGQEARLRCSPMKGHSHVYWYRQLPEEGLKFMVYLQKENIIDESGMPKERFSAEFPKEGPSILRIQQVVRGDSAAYFCASSPVVFPGNTIYFGEGSWLTVV.

The chain joins TRBV6-6 to TRBJ2-2; unclear D gene. CDR1 MNHNY and CDR2 SVGAGI come from the germline V gene (reference sequence). Trimming took off 2 bases at V and 6 bases at J, with 7 bases between the two ends. This CDR3 spans 13 amino acids. CDR3 in DNA: TGTGCCAGCAGTTACCCTCCCCCCGGGGAGCTGTTTTTT. As protein: CASSYPPPGELFF.

The chain joins TRBV7-6 to TRBJ1-1; no clear D gene. V dropped 2 bases and J dropped 1 base, with 20 bases sitting between them. CDR3 size: 18 residues. CDR1 is SGHVS, CDR2 FNYEAQ, per germline. CDR3: CASSLYPPSSSRNTEAFF. The CDR3 DNA follows: TGTGCCAGCAGCTTATACCCCCCAAGTTCGTCCCGGAACACTGAAGCTTTCTTT.

This clone came up once. CDR3 sequence (DNA): TGTGCCAGCAGCTTGGTAGATTCCTACGAGCAGTACTTC. Amino acid sequence: CASSLVDSYEQYF. The rearrangement joins TRBV5-6 to TRBJ2-7; D gene unclear. V lost 0 bases and J 1 base, leaving 5 bases between the germline ends. This CDR3 has 13 residues. CDR1 is SGHDT, CDR2 YYEEEE, per germline.

This rearrangement joins TRBV28 to TRBJ1-4, with 7 bases that match TRBD1. CDR3 length equals 13 residues. The ends lost 6 bases at V and 17 bases at J; junction bases unmatched: 15. CDR1 and CDR2 from the germline V gene are MDHEN and SYDVKM. The CDR3 nucleotides are TGTGCCAGCAGACCAGGGAGGGGGCGCGTGGGTTTTTTT. The encoded protein is CASRPGRGRVGFF.

The sample holds one count of this clone. Mismatch with germline at one junction end may stem from a read error. This chain connects TRBV15 to TRBJ2-1; unclear D gene. Looked up from germline, CDR1 is LNHNV and CDR2 is YYDKDF (reference sequence). The CDR3 contains 13 residues. The CDR3 DNA reads as TGTGCCACCAGCAGAGACCGCTACGATGAGCAGTTCTTC. Translation gives CATSRDRYDEQFF.

The chain recombines TRBV2 with TRBJ1-4; TRBD1 aligns across 9 bases. This CDR3 has 20 amino acids. Looked up from germline, CDR1 is SNHLY and CDR2 is FYNNEI. V gave up 3 bases and J gave up 0 bases; unmatched junction bases: 14. The CDR3 DNA reads TGTGCCAGCAGTGACCCTACACGGACAGGGGTCCTTGCAACTAATGAAAAACTGTTTTTT. Protein: CASSDPTRTGVLATNEKLFF.

The chain uses TRBV19 and TRBJ2-7; D perhaps matches TRBD1 (7 bases). Trimming took 5 bases from V and 2 from J, leaving 19 bases between them. CDR3 length equals 16 residues. Germline V gene sequence: CDR1 LNHDA, CDR2 SQIVND (reference sequence). CDR3 nucleotide sequence: TGTGCCAGTAGTCCCTGGGGACAGTGGGGGGCCTACGAGCAGTACTTC. The encoded protein is CASSPWGQWGAYEQYF.

In this sample, this clone turned up once. This chain uses TRBV7-2 with TRBJ1-4; D gene unclear. The CDR3 runs to 16 residues. Between the trimmed V and J ends, which lost 2 bases and 7 bases, there was a span of 17 bases. From germline, CDR1 is SGHTA and CDR2 FQGNSA. The CDR3 is CASSLLSPASGEKLFF. The CDR3 nucleotides are TGTGCCAGCAGCTTACTGAGCCCGGCAAGTGGTGAAAAACTGTTTTTT. The whole variable domain, remainder taken from reference TRBV7-2 and TRBJ1-4, is GAGVSQSPSNKVTEKGKDVELRCDPISGHTALYWYRQSLGQGLEFLIYFQGNSAPDKSGLPSDRFSAERTGGSVSTLTIQRTQQEDSAVYLCASSLLSPASGEKLFFGSGTQLSVL.

V usage is TRBV4-2 and J usage is TRBJ1-5; D gene ambiguous. V was clipped by 1 base and J by 9 bases, with 16 bases between them. Germline V gene lookup returns CDR1 LGHNA and CDR2 YNFKEQ. CDR3 length equals 15 residues. CDR3: CASSQVSVARGPQHF. The CDR3, as DNA: TGTGCCAGCAGCCAAGTTTCGGTGGCGAGAGGGCCCCAGCATTTT.

The chain links TRBV3-1 (or the pseudogene TRBV3-2) to TRBJ1-1, with D hard to call. Germline assignment: CDR1 LGHDT and CDR2 YNNKEL (reference sequence). This CDR3 has 13 residues. V dropped 0 bases and J dropped 3 bases, with 5 bases sitting between them. Written as DNA, the CDR3 is TGTGCCAGCAGCCAAGATCTCGACACTGAAGCTTTCTTT. Its protein is CASSQDLDTEAFF.

This chain connects TRBV11-1 to TRBJ2-5; TRBD2 matches 12 bases. There are 16 residues in the CDR3. Germline assignment: CDR1 SGHAT and CDR2 FQDESV (reference sequence). V gave up 5 bases and J gave up 0 bases; unmatched junction bases: 4. The CDR3 DNA reads as TGTGCCAGCAGCCCTCTAGCGGGGGGGTACCAAGAGACCCAGTACTTC. Protein sequence: CASSPLAGGYQETQYF.

This chain uses TRBV6-5 with TRBJ1-1, with D unresolved. Germline V gene sequence: CDR1 MNHEY, CDR2 SVGAGI. Trimming took 4 bases from V and 1 from J, leaving 7 bases between them. CDR3 length: 13 amino acids. CDR3 coding DNA: TGTGCCAGCAGTTTTACAGCGAACACTGAAGCTTTCTTT. It yields the protein CASSFTANTEAFF.

The chain links TRBV28 to TRBJ1-1; 7 positions match TRBD1. Germline V gene sequence: CDR1 MDHEN, CDR2 SYDVKM. The CDR3 extends over 18 amino acids. Trimming removed 2 bases from V and 5 bases from J; junction bases left unmatched: 17. CDR3 protein: CASSLLLGTDGFGTEAFF. The CDR3 DNA follows: TGTGCCAGCAGTTTACTTCTCGGGACAGACGGATTTGGAACTGAAGCTTTCTTT.

The chain employs TRBV14 and TRBJ1-2; no reliable D call. Germline V gene data show CDR1 as SGHDN and CDR2 as FVKESK. This CDR3 is built from 15 residues. Trimming took 3 bases from V and 7 from J, leaving 18 bases between them. CDR3 residues: CASSQQYDPLAGYTF. The CDR3 DNA follows: TGTGCCAGCAGCCAGCAATATGATCCCTTGGCTGGCTACACCTTC.

V gene TRBV7-2 combines with J gene TRBJ1-2; no reliable D call. The germline V gene encodes CDR1 SGHTA and CDR2 FQGNSA. The ends were cut back, 1 base at V and 10 bases at J, with 13 bases in the middle. This CDR3 has 13 residues. The CDR3 region has the DNA TGTGCCAGCAGCTTAGGGAACCTGCTGGTCTACACCTTC. Translated: CASSLGNLLVYTF.

The V call is TRBV7-9, the J call TRBJ2-2, with a tentative D call TRBD1 (6 bases). V lost 1 base and J lost 13, with 22 bases in between. CDR3 length equals 16 residues. CDR1 and CDR2 from the germline V gene are SEHNR and FQNEAQ (reference sequence). The CDR3 DNA is TGTGCCAGCAGCTTAGTTGCCTGGGGGACCGGGACAAGGCTGTTTTTT. This translates into CASSLVAWGTGTRLFF. The full variable domain, its missing parts supplied by reference TRBV7-9 and TRBJ2-2, is DTGVSQNPRHKITKRGQNVTFRCDPISEHNRLYWYRQTLGQGPEFLTYFQNEAQLEKSRLLSDRFSAERPKGSFSTLEIQRTEQGDSAMYLCASSLVAWGTGTRLFFGEGSRLTVL.

This chain joins TRBV3-1 (or the pseudogene TRBV3-2) and TRBJ1-1; D gene unclear. The CDR3 is made up of 14 amino acids. CDR1 and CDR2 from the germline V gene are LGHDT and YNNKEL (reference sequence). V dropped 1 base and J dropped 4 bases, with 10 bases sitting between them. CDR3 amino acids: CASSQGAGGTEAFF. The CDR3 DNA is TGTGCCAGCAGCCAAGGGGCAGGAGGCACTGAAGCTTTCTTT.

The chain carries TRBV19 and TRBJ1-1; maybe TRBD1 (5 bases). V lost 3 bases and J lost 1, with 12 bases in between. The length of the CDR3 is 15 residues. Germline CDR1 LNHDA, CDR2 SQIVND (reference sequence). CDR3 in amino acids: CASSMGGAQNTEAFF. CDR3 nucleotides: TGTGCCAGTAGTATGGGAGGGGCCCAGAACACTGAAGCTTTCTTT.

This clone was seen only once. V usage is TRBV7-6 and J usage is TRBJ1-1; D ambiguous. The V end lost 1 base, the J end lost 1 base, and 10 bases lay between the germline ends. CDR3 length: 15 residues. Germline CDR1 reads SGHVS; CDR2 reads FNYEAQ. This CDR3 reads CASSLDSGENTEAFF. Written as DNA, the CDR3 is TGTGCCAGCAGCTTAGACAGTGGCGAGAACACTGAAGCTTTCTTT.

The V gene is TRBV4-1, the J gene TRBJ2-1; 9 bases line up with TRBD1. Losses at the gene ends were 1 base for V and 5 bases for J; bases not matched to a gene: 12. In germline, CDR1 is MGHRA, CDR2 YSYEKL. CDR3 length: 18 residues. CDR3 coding DNA: TGCGCCAGCAGCCAAGGGCCCTCCGGGACAGGGAAGGACAATGAGCAGTTCTTC. This gives the protein CASSQGPSGTGKDNEQFF.

The rearrangement joins TRBV2 to TRBJ2-7; the D is unclear. The CDR3 spans 14 residues. The V end lost 7 bases, the J end lost 0 bases, and 13 bases lay between the germline ends. Germline values: CDR1 SNHLY, CDR2 FYNNEI. The CDR3 loop is CASTIAARSYEQYF. The CDR3 nucleotides are TGTGCCAGCACGATCGCTGCCCGCTCCTACGAGCAGTACTTC.

The chain has TRBV4-1 and TRBJ1-6; 10 nucleotides match TRBD1. V lost 2 bases to trimming and J lost 12 bases; unmatched junction nucleotides: 7. The germline CDR1 and CDR2 sequences are MGHRA and YSYEKL. CDR3 length: 15 amino acids. This CDR3 is CASSQFGTGDRPLHF. CDR3 bases: TGCGCCAGCAGCCAATTCGGGACAGGGGATCGACCCCTCCACTTT.

This chain connects TRBV5-4 to TRBJ1-6; D possibly corresponds to TRBD1 (5 bases). V was clipped by 4 bases and J by 5 bases, with 7 bases between them. Germline V gene lookup returns CDR1 SGHNT and CDR2 YYREEE (reference sequence). The CDR3 loop spans 13 amino acids. In DNA, the CDR3 is TGTGCCAGCAGCCAGGGACATAATTCACCCCTCCACTTT. This codes for CASSQGHNSPLHF.

The chain links TRBV3-1 (or the pseudogene TRBV3-2) to TRBJ2-1; D may match TRBD1 or TRBD2 (7 bases each). CDR1 is LGHDT and CDR2 is YNNKEL in the germline V gene (reference sequence). The germline V and J ends were trimmed by 2 bases and 2 bases, with 16 bases remaining between them. The CDR3 is 17 residues long. The CDR3 region has the DNA TGTGCCAGCAGCCAAAGTAGGGGGCGGGGGCCCTACAATGAGCAGTTCTTC. Translation: CASSQSRGRGPYNEQFF.

The chain links TRBV7-2 to TRBJ1-3, with D perhaps matching TRBD1 (5 bases). The CDR3 is 16 amino acids. CDR1 and CDR2 (germline): SGHTA, FQGNSA. V was pared by 4 bases and J by 0 bases, with 13 bases between. The DNA for the CDR3 is TGTGCCAGCAGCTCCGGACAACCAGCCTCTGGAAACACCATATATTTT. Translating gives CASSSGQPASGNTIYF.